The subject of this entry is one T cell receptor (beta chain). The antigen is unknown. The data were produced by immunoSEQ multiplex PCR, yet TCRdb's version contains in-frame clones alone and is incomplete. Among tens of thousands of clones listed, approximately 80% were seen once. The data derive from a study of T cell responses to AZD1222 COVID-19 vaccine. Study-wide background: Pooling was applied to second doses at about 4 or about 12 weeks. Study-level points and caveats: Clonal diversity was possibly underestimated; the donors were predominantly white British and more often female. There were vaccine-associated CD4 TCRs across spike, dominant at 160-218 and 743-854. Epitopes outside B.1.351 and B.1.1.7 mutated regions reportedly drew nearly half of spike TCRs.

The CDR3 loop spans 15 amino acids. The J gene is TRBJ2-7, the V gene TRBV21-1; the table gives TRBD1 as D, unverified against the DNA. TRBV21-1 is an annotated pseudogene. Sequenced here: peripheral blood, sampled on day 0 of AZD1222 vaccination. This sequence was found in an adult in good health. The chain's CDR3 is CASSIQGDRAYEQYV. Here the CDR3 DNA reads TGTGCCAGCAGCATTCAGGGGGACAGGGCCTACGAGCAGTACGTC.